Below, 24 T cell receptor beta chains from the same sample are listed, as sequenced in a study of graft-versus-host responses after intestinal transplantation. The data were produced by immunoSEQ multiplex PCR, yet TCRdb's version contains in-frame clones alone and is incomplete. This table holds about 10,000 clones, nearly 95% found once. The sequencing here drew on bone marrow, taken around 500 days after intestinal transplantation. The source is a human patient who received an intestinal transplant, so some T cells may come from the graft donor.

This chain joins TRBV5-1 and TRBJ2-7, with TRBD1 as a possible D gene (6 bases). This CDR3 region has 17 residues. V was trimmed by 1 base and J by 0 bases, leaving 17 bases between them. Per the germline V gene, CDR1 is SGHRS and CDR2 is YFSETQ. The CDR3 is CASSLSPPGVSSYEQYF. The CDR3 nucleotides are TGCGCCAGCAGCTTGAGTCCCCCAGGGGTGAGCTCCTACGAGCAGTACTTC.

The genes are TRBV11-2 and TRBJ2-1, with 7 positions matching TRBD2. The J segment lost 0 bases and the V segment lost 5 bases, leaving 7 bases of the junction unmatched. This CDR3 region has 16 residues. The germline CDR1 and CDR2 sequences are SGHAT and FQNNGV. This CDR3 reads CASSHREVYSYNEQFF. The CDR3 DNA reads TGTGCCAGCAGCCACCGGGAGGTTTACTCCTACAATGAGCAGTTCTTC.

The J gene is TRBJ2-7, the V gene TRBV27; 8 bases map to TRBD2. This CDR3 has 14 amino acids. Trimming took 7 bases from V and 3 from J; bases not matched to a gene: 8. Germline V gene sequence: CDR1 MNHEY, CDR2 SMNVEV (reference sequence). This CDR3 reads CASMRGARYYEQYF. DNA for the CDR3: TGTGCCAGCATGCGGGGGGCGCGTTACTACGAGCAGTACTTC.

Written as DNA, the CDR3 is TGTGCCAGCAGCGTAGGCGCAGGGGGTACTAATGAAAAACTGTTTTTT. This translates into CASSVGAGGTNEKLFF. The chain links TRBV9 to TRBJ1-4, with 7 bases lining up with TRBD1. V trimming: 0 bases; J trimming: 2 bases; junction bases outside the gene matches: 4. Germline CDR1 SGDLS, CDR2 YYNGEE. The CDR3 has 16 residues.

A remark on this clone: The junction and the germline gene differ at one end; a read error may be behind it. The gene calls are TRBV7-7 and TRBJ2-2; 7 bases agree with TRBD1. The CDR3 contains 16 residues. Germline loops: CDR1 SSHAT, CDR2 FNYEAQ (reference sequence). The CDR3 DNA reads as TGTGCTAGCAGCTTAAATAGGGGGCCGAACACCGGGGAGCTGTTTTTT. Translating it yields CASSLNRGPNTGELFF.

The chain recombines TRBV4-1 with TRBJ1-4; tentatively, D is TRBD1 (5 bases). CDR3 length: 15 residues. V was pared by 3 bases and J by 0 bases, with 8 bases between. Germline CDR1 reads MGHRA; CDR2 reads YSYEKL. The CDR3 DNA sequence: TGCGCCAGCAGCCACCCGGGGGCAACTAATGAAAAACTGTTTTTT. Translated, it gives CASSHPGATNEKLFF.

The CDR3 here is CASSLLASVNEQFF. The CDR3 nucleotides read TGTGCCAGCAGTTTGCTAGCGAGTGTAAATGAGCAGTTCTTC. The chain joins TRBV27 to TRBJ2-1; D may be TRBD2 (6 bases). Per the germline V gene, CDR1 is MNHEY and CDR2 is SMNVEV (reference sequence). This CDR3 is 14 amino acids long. Trimming took 3 bases from V and 7 from J, leaving 13 bases between them.

The J gene is TRBJ2-7, the V gene TRBV5-5; D uncertain. V lost 1 base and J lost 6, with 11 bases in between. This CDR3 is 13 amino acids long. Germline CDR1 reads SGHKS; CDR2 reads YYEKEE (reference sequence). CDR3 in DNA: TGTGCCAGCAGCTTGTTTGGCCCCTCCGAGCAGTACTTC. Amino acids: CASSLFGPSEQYF.

The sample holds a few counts of this clone. The rearrangement uses TRBV10-1 and TRBJ2-7; no reliable D call. Germline V gives CDR1 WNHNN, CDR2 SYGVQD (reference sequence). Trimming stripped 9 bases from V and 3 bases from J, with 15 bases between. This CDR3 is 13 amino acids long. Here the CDR3 reads CARASRAVYEQYF. The CDR3 DNA sequence: TGCGCCAGGGCGTCACGGGCAGTCTACGAGCAGTACTTC.

The genes are TRBV5-1 and TRBJ2-3, with TRBD2 matching 8 bases. The CDR3 loop spans 17 amino acids. V lost 0 bases and J lost 3; bases outside the gene matches: 9. Germline V gives CDR1 SGHRS, CDR2 YFSETQ. The DNA for the CDR3 is TGCGCCAGCAGCTTGGCCCTATCAGCGGGAGCGACAGATACGCAGTATTTT. Residues: CASSLALSAGATDTQYF.

The chain is built from TRBV9 and TRBJ1-1; D is undetermined. The CDR3 contains 15 residues. Germline V CDR1 and CDR2: SGDLS, YYNGEE. Trimming removed 0 bases from V and 1 base from J, with 10 bases in between. The CDR3 region is CASSVGRGGNTEAFF. Written as DNA, the CDR3 is TGTGCCAGCAGCGTAGGAAGAGGCGGGAACACTGAAGCTTTCTTT.

The V and J genes are TRBV5-1 and TRBJ2-6; possibly TRBD1 for D (6 bases). CDR1 and CDR2 (germline): SGHRS, YFSETQ. The CDR3 runs to 18 residues. The ends were cut back, 4 bases at V and 0 bases at J, with 17 bases in the middle. The CDR3 DNA reads as TGCGCCAGCAGCCTCCAGGGGTCCCTTCCCTCTGGGGCCAACGTCCTGACTTTC. Translation gives CASSLQGSLPSGANVLTF. Supplemented by reference TRBV5-1 and TRBJ2-6, the full variable domain reads KAGVTQTPRYLIKTRGQQVTLSCSPISGHRSVSWYQQTPGQGLQFLFEYFSETQRNKGNFPGRFSGRQFSNSRSEMNVSTLELGDSALYLCASSLQGSLPSGANVLTFGAGSRLTVL.

For this clone: One end of the junction varies from germline; a read error may be responsible. V is TRBV7-3 and J is TRBJ2-3; 13 bases align to TRBD2. Germline values: CDR1 SGHTA, CDR2 FQGTGA. The CDR3 has 16 residues. The CDR3 sequence is CTSSTGLAGYLDTQYF. In DNA, the CDR3 is TGTACCAGCAGCACGGGACTAGCGGGGTACCTGGATACGCAGTATTTT.

The chain recombines TRBV6-6 with TRBJ1-2, with D perhaps matching TRBD1 (5 bases). The germline V gene has CDR1 MNHNY and CDR2 SVGAGI (reference sequence). The CDR3 has 14 amino acids. The V gene lost 5 bases and the J gene lost 2 bases, with 12 bases spanning the gap. The CDR3 DNA reads TGTGCCAGCAGTCTCTCGGAGGGGAACTATGGCTACACCTTC. Translation gives CASSLSEGNYGYTF.

This chain joins TRBV28 and TRBJ1-2, with TRBD1 identical over 7 bases. The germline V gene encodes CDR1 MDHEN and CDR2 SYDVKM. V gave up 1 base and J gave up 4 bases; unmatched junction bases: 3. The CDR3 has 14 amino acids. This CDR3 reads CASSLLGGGYGYTF. The CDR3 DNA sequence: TGTGCCAGCAGTTTATTAGGGGGCGGCTATGGCTACACCTTC.

The gene calls are TRBV27 and TRBJ2-4; 10 bases agree with TRBD2. With 4 bases clipped from V and 7 bases from J, the junction kept 4 bases outside the gene matches. This CDR3 has 14 amino acids. Germline V gene data show CDR1 as MNHEY and CDR2 as SMNVEV (reference sequence). The CDR3 loop reads CASSSLAGLNIQYF. The CDR3 nucleotides are TGTGCCAGCAGTTCACTAGCGGGGTTGAACATTCAGTACTTC.

This rearrangement joins TRBV5-6 to TRBJ2-2, with TRBD2 as a possible D gene (6 bases). CDR1 is SGHDT and CDR2 is YYEEEE in the germline V gene. This CDR3 region has 15 residues. V dropped 5 bases and J dropped 2 bases, with 13 bases sitting between them. CDR3 region: CASRGGFDNTGELFF. CDR3 coding DNA: TGTGCCAGCAGGGGGGGATTTGACAACACCGGGGAGCTGTTTTTT.

V usage is TRBV4-3 and J usage is TRBJ1-2, with D tentatively TRBD1 (5 bases). Germline CDR1 LGHNA, CDR2 YSLEER. This CDR3 comprises 15 residues. V lost 1 base, J lost 5 bases, and 14 bases lay in between. The CDR3 protein is CASSQAKPGSYGYTF. The CDR3 DNA reads as TGCGCCAGCAGCCAAGCAAAGCCAGGGAGTTATGGCTACACCTTC.

The V and J genes are TRBV5-4 and TRBJ2-7; D gene uncertain. The CDR3 is 13 residues long. V lost 4 bases to trimming and J lost 0 bases, with 8 bases between them. CDR1 and CDR2 (germline): SGHNT, YYREEE (reference sequence). The DNA for the CDR3 is TGTGCCAGCAGCCCAGCGCACTCCTACGAGCAGTACTTC. This gives the protein CASSPAHSYEQYF.

This clone was counted a single time. An end of the junction does not agree with germline; a read error may underlie this. The chain couples TRBV6-5 to TRBJ2-7, with TRBD2 as a possible D gene (6 bases). The CDR3 length is 10 residues. Germline values: CDR1 MNHEY, CDR2 SVGAGI. The CDR3 is CDSRGREQYF. The CDR3 region has the DNA TGTGACAGCCGGGGGAGAGAGCAGTACTTC.

This clone was recorded only once. The DNA of the CDR3 is TGTGCCAGCAGTTACAGCCTGGAGACCGAGCAGTACTTC. This codes for CASSYSLETEQYF. V is TRBV6-5 and J is TRBJ2-7; D is ambiguous. The V and J ends lost 2 bases and 6 bases respectively, with 11 bases between them. This CDR3 comprises 13 residues. Germline CDR1 is MNHEY and CDR2 is SVGAGI.

The chain has TRBV12-2 and TRBJ1-1; the D segment call TRBD1 is taken from the table without a DNA check. TRBV12-2 corresponds to a pseudogene. The CDR3 has 16 residues. CDR3 DNA: TGTGCAAGTCGCCCTGGGACAGTCGTCTCCGACACTGAAGCTTTCTTT. Protein: CASRPGTVVSDTEAFF.

This clone was picked up one time. The chain combines TRBV4-2 with TRBJ2-1, with 10 positions matching TRBD2. This CDR3 region has 15 residues. V was pared by 5 bases and J by 15 bases, with 16 bases of the junction left unmatched. Germline assignment: CDR1 LGHNA and CDR2 YNFKEQ. Written as DNA, the CDR3 is TGTGCCAGCAGCTTGGTTTTATCAGCGGGAGGGCTCTGGTTCTTC. This translates into CASSLVLSAGGLWFF.

The chain couples TRBV28 to TRBJ2-3, with D unresolved. The germline V gene has CDR1 MDHEN and CDR2 SYDVKM. The length of the CDR3 is 12 residues. Trimming took 8 bases from V and 5 from J, leaving 11 bases between them. CDR3 in amino acids: CASAIGEDTQYF. CDR3 nucleotides: TGTGCCAGCGCCATTGGGGAAGATACGCAGTATTTT.